These 9 T cell receptor beta chains were sequenced from one sample in a study of response to subunit inactivated influenza vaccine. Each CDR3 protein gets one entry after TCRdb re-called the RT-PCR reads with MiXCR. The data show 650,000 to 800,000 distinct CDR3 sequences, about 15% seen once. The specimen comprised PBMCs from blood, sampled 14 to 15 days before vaccination. Receptors originate from a man in his fifties who received an inactivated influenza vaccine.

This clonotype has a count of ten or more. The chain links TRBV29-1 to TRBJ2-2, with 9 nucleotides matching TRBD1. The germline gives CDR1 SQVTM, CDR2 ANQGSEA. The CDR3 extends over 15 amino acids. Losses at the gene ends were 5 bases for V and 6 bases for J; bases not matched to a gene: 10. The CDR3 reads CSVNRPGQGAGELFF. CDR3 in DNA: TGCAGCGTTAACCGACCGGGACAGGGTGCCGGGGAGCTGTTTTTT.

The J gene is TRBJ2-3, the V gene TRBV28; TRBD2 agrees at 9 bases. Trimming at V came to 5 bases and at J to 4 bases, leaving 10 bases not matched to a gene. Germline V lookup: CDR1 MDHEN, CDR2 SYDVKM. The CDR3 sequence is 16 residues long. The CDR3 reads CASSMIRGRASDTQYF. The DNA for the CDR3 is TGTGCCAGCAGTATGATTCGCGGGAGGGCCTCAGATACGCAGTATTTT.

This clonotype was recorded a few times. The gene calls are TRBV12-3 or TRBV12-4 and TRBJ2-3, with D possibly matching TRBD1 (5 bases). The V end lost 6 bases, the J end lost 2 bases, and 12 bases lay between the germline ends. The CDR3 has 14 residues. CDR3 in DNA: TGTGCCAGCAGCTTACAGGATTTCACAGATACGCAGTATTTT. It translates to CASSLQDFTDTQYF.

This clonotype was observed a few times. V is TRBV19 and J is TRBJ1-5, with a weak D call TRBD1 (5 bases). Germline V gene sequence: CDR1 LNHDA, CDR2 SQIVND (reference sequence). The CDR3 has 15 amino acids. Trimming took off 9 bases at V and 2 bases at J, with 17 bases between the two ends. The CDR3 loop is CASSIPGRGNQPQHF. CDR3 DNA sequence: TGTGCCAGCAGCATCCCGGGCAGGGGCAATCAGCCCCAGCATTTT.

The chain joins TRBV29-1 to TRBJ1-1; 8 nucleotides line up with TRBD1. Trimming at V came to 7 bases and at J to 0 bases, leaving 4 bases not matched to a gene. Per germline, CDR1 SQVTM and CDR2 ANQGSEA. The CDR3 is 13 amino acids. The CDR3 region is CSGQGAVNTEAFF. The DNA for the CDR3 is TGCAGCGGTCAGGGGGCGGTGAACACTGAAGCTTTCTTT. Full variable domain (rest looked up from reference TRBV29-1 and TRBJ1-1): SAVISQKPSRDICQRGTSLTIQCQVDSQVTMMFWYRQQPGQSLTLIATANQGSEATYESGFVIDKFPISRPNLTFSTLTVSNMSPEDSSIYLCSGQGAVNTEAFFGQGTRLTVV.

This clonotype was counted between two and nine times. This chain links TRBV12-3 or TRBV12-4 with TRBJ2-2; perhaps TRBD1 as D (6 bases). Trimming removed 7 bases at V and 1 base at J, with 10 bases between. There are 14 residues in the CDR3. This chain's CDR3 is CASNLGGNTGELFF. CDR3 nucleotide sequence: TGTGCCAGCAACTTAGGGGGGAACACCGGGGAGCTGTTTTTT.

The chain has TRBV15 and TRBJ2-1, with TRBD2 identical over 13 bases. The CDR3 contains 22 residues. Germline V CDR1 and CDR2: LNHNV, YYDKDF (reference sequence). The V gene end was trimmed by 3 bases and the J gene end by 0 bases; junction bases not matched to a gene: 17. CDR3 sequence reads: CATSRLFDPGTSGTSSYNEQFF. The CDR3 region has the DNA TGTGCCACCAGCAGGCTATTTGACCCAGGGACTAGCGGGACAAGCTCCTACAATGAGCAGTTCTTC.

This clonotype was seen only a few times. The J gene is TRBJ2-3, the V gene TRBV5-4; 7 nucleotides match TRBD1. V shed 4 bases and J 2 bases; nucleotides not matched to a gene: 7. The CDR3 covers 15 residues. Germline loops: CDR1 SGHNT, CDR2 YYREEE (reference sequence). CDR3 amino acids: CASSVGQVITDTQYF. Written as DNA, the CDR3 is TGTGCCAGCAGCGTTGGACAGGTTATCACAGATACGCAGTATTTT. Full variable domain (remainder filled in from reference TRBV5-4 and TRBJ2-3): ETGVTQSPTHLIKTRGQQVTLRCSSQSGHNTVSWYQQALGQGPQFIFQYYREEENGRGNFPPRFSGLQFPNYSSELNVNALELDDSALYLCASSVGQVITDTQYFGPGTRLTVL.

This clonotype was seen only a few times. The chain combines TRBV5-1 with TRBJ2-3; D is perhaps TRBD1 or TRBD2 (6 bases each). The length of the CDR3 is 15 residues. Germline CDR1 reads SGHRS; CDR2 reads YFSETQ. With 0 bases removed from V and 4 bases from J, the gap between germline ends came to 12 bases. The CDR3 sequence: CASSLVQGRSDTQYF. In DNA form, the CDR3 reads TGCGCCAGCAGCTTGGTTCAGGGGAGGTCAGATACGCAGTATTTT.